Listed below are T cell receptor beta chains from one sample, sequenced in a study of Ad26.COV2.S vaccination and SARS-CoV-2 variants. Profiling relied on immunoSEQ multiplex PCR, and the TCRdb table lists in-frame clones only, not all of them. The sample carries 300,000 to 350,000 clones, around 90% recorded once. The specimen comprised peripheral blood, sampled in a trial of Ad26.COV2.S vaccine versus placebo. These TCRs come from a person aged 18 to 65 who received the Ad26.COV2.S COVID-19 vaccine or a placebo. Each CDR3 is given with its conserved first and last residue. A D gene is named only where the DNA matches it firmly. Clone size, where shown, is once, few, many, or a class for clones that have expanded.

v_gene	j_gene	d_gene	abundance	CDR3aa	CDR3nt
TRBV27	TRBJ2-6	.	.	CASSLQGFSRGGANVLTF	TGTGCCAGCAGTTTACAGGGATTCTCCCGGGGTGGGGCCAACGTCCTGACTTTC
TRBV19	TRBJ1-1	.	.	CASSIDRNTEAFF	TGTGCCAGTAGTATAGACAGGAACACTGAAGCTTTCTTT
TRBV11-2	TRBJ1-1	.	.	CASSPSLMGPEAFF	TGTGCCAGCAGCCCCTCTTTGATGGGGCCTGAAGCTTTCTTT
TRBV12-2	TRBJ1-4	.	.	CASRLGEGGRKNEKLFF	TGTGCAAGTCGCTTAGGGGAAGGGGGACGGAAAAATGAAAAACTGTTTTTT
TRBV28	TRBJ1-6	.	.	CASNVMRGDSPLHF	TGTGCCAGCAACGTCATGAGGGGGGACTCACCCCTCCACTTT
TRBV6-2/TRBV6-3	TRBJ2-1	TRBD2	.	CASSYQAGGTYNEQFF	TGTGCCAGCAGTTACCAAGCGGGAGGGACCTACAATGAGCAGTTCTTC
TRBV7-2	TRBJ2-1	TRBD2	.	CASSPLLAGDNEQFF	TGTGCCAGCAGCCCCCTCCTAGCGGGGGACAATGAGCAGTTCTTC
TRBV3-1/TRBV3-2	TRBJ2-3	.	.	CASSLPSGISTDTQYF	TGTGCCAGCAGCCTACCGTCGGGTATAAGCACAGATACGCAGTATTTT
TRBV28	TRBJ1-2	.	.	CASSLQSGEGYTF	TGTGCCAGCAGTTTACAGTCGGGGGAGGGCTACACCTTC
TRBV5-1	TRBJ2-3	.	.	CASSFGTSVYTDTQYF	TGCGCCAGCAGCTTTGGGACCTCAGTATACACAGATACGCAGTATTTT
TRBV7-6	TRBJ1-5	.	.	CASSLGFGNQPQHF	TGTGCCAGCAGCCTAGGGTTTGGCAATCAGCCCCAGCATTTT
TRBV11-3	TRBJ2-5	.	.	CASSFPGERETQYF	TGTGCCAGCAGCTTTCCGGGAGAGCGGGAGACCCAGTACTTC
TRBV10-3	TRBJ1-1	.	.	CAISGGGPTSANTEAFF	TGTGCCATCAGTGGGGGTGGGCCCACATCGGCGAACACTGAAGCTTTCTTT
TRBV2	TRBJ1-6	TRBD1	.	CASRVGQATESPLHF	TGTGCCAGCAGAGTGGGACAGGCCACGGAATCACCCCTCCACTTT
TRBV27	TRBJ1-2	.	.	CASSFAGAHGYTF	TGTGCCAGCAGTTTTGCGGGGGCGCATGGCTACACCTTC
TRBV2	TRBJ2-4	.	.	CASRDLRKNIQYF	TGTGCCAGCAGGGACCTTCGAAAGAACATTCAGTACTTC
TRBV7-9	TRBJ2-4	.	.	CASSTRKGLAKNIQYF	TGTGCCAGCAGCACCCGGAAGGGCCTAGCCAAAAACATTCAGTACTTC
TRBV11-2	TRBJ2-1	TRBD2	.	CASSPPYSGRNYNEQFF	TGTGCCAGCAGTCCCCCCTACAGCGGGAGAAACTACAATGAGCAGTTCTTC
TRBV18	TRBJ2-3	.	.	CASSPGGADTQYF	TGTGCCAGCTCACCAGGGGGCGCAGATACGCAGTATTTT
TRBV27	TRBJ1-2	TRBD1	.	CASSRDRGAGYTF	TGTGCCAGCTCCCGGGACAGGGGAGCTGGCTACACCTTC
TRBV11-2	TRBJ1-1	.	.	CASSLVVSDTEAFF	TGTGCCAGCAGCTTAGTGGTTAGTGACACTGAAGCTTTCTTT
TRBV19	TRBJ1-1	TRBD1	.	CASRTSTGGLTEAFF	TGTGCCAGTAGGACTTCGACAGGGGGGTTAACTGAAGCTTTCTTT
TRBV5-6	TRBJ2-1	.	.	CASSFRGGSSSYNEQFF	TGTGCCAGCAGCTTCAGGGGGGGTTCCAGCTCCTACAATGAGCAGTTCTTC
TRBV6-1	TRBJ1-1	.	.	CASSETGNTEAFF	TGTGCCAGCAGTGAAACGGGGAACACTGAAGCTTTCTTT
TRBV6-5	TRBJ1-4	TRBD1	.	CASSAQGGAEKLFF	TGTGCCAGCAGCGCACAGGGGGGCGCTGAAAAACTGTTTTTT
TRBV13	TRBJ2-1	TRBD2	.	CASSLPSGSEGEQFF	TGTGCCAGCAGCTTACCTAGCGGGAGTGAAGGTGAGCAGTTCTTC
TRBV6-5	TRBJ1-1	TRBD1	.	CASGQGTEAFF	TGTGCCAGCGGACAGGGTACTGAAGCTTTCTTT
TRBV3-1/TRBV3-2	TRBJ2-3	.	.	CASSRENYLGDTQYF	TGTGCCAGCAGCCGTGAGAACTACCTAGGAGATACGCAGTATTTT
TRBV6-5	TRBJ1-1	.	.	CASSHMNTEAFF	TGTGCCAGCAGCCATATGAACACTGAAGCTTTCTTT
TRBV7-2	TRBJ1-1	.	.	CASSLLTEAFF	TGTGCCAGCAGCTTATTGACGGAAGCTTTCTTT
TRBV27	TRBJ2-1	.	.	CASSRQFGGPNEQFF	TGTGCCAGCAGCCGACAGTTCGGAGGGCCCAATGAGCAGTTCTTC
TRBV6-5	TRBJ2-3	.	.	CASRGMSLTDTQYF	TGTGCCAGCAGGGGGATGAGCCTCACAGATACGCAGTATTTT
TRBV6-5	TRBJ2-5	.	.	CASSYSLPNVQETQYF	TGTGCCAGCAGTTACTCGCTCCCGAACGTCCAAGAGACCCAGTACTTC
TRBV4-1	TRBJ2-1	.	.	CASSLQKSSYNEQFF	TGCGCCAGCAGCCTGCAGAAGAGCTCCTACAATGAGCAGTTCTTC
TRBV12-3/TRBV12-4	TRBJ1-1	.	.	CASSRPGTEAFF	TGTGCCAGCAGTCGACCTGGGACTGAAGCTTTCTTT
TRBV7-2	TRBJ1-1	.	.	CASSRILGIPPSNTEAFF	TGTGCCAGCAGCCGCATCTTGGGGATACCCCCTTCGAACACTGAAGCTTTCTTT
TRBV6-5	TRBJ1-1	.	.	CASSQGNMNTEAFF	TGTGCCAGCAGCCAGGGGAACATGAACACTGAAGCTTTCTTT
TRBV7-8	TRBJ1-2	.	.	CASSLVSRDLQKGYTF	TGTGCCAGCAGCTTAGTCAGTAGGGACCTTCAAAAAGGCTACACCTTC
TRBV12-3/TRBV12-4	TRBJ2-2	.	.	CASNEHTTGELFF	TGTGCCAGCAACGAACATACCACCGGGGAGCTGTTTTTT
TRBV21-1	TRBJ2-1	.	.	CASSTTNRGAQHNEQFF	TGTGCCAGCAGCACTACGAACAGGGGCGCCCAACACAATGAGCAGTTCTTC
TRBV27	TRBJ1-6	.	.	CASRQHYIVTYNSPLHF	TGTGCCAGCAGACAACATTATATCGTAACCTATAATTCACCCCTCCACTTT
TRBV7-3	TRBJ2-2	.	.	CASSLSGGGELFF	TGTGCCAGCAGCCTCAGTGGGGGCGGGGAGCTGTTTTTT
TRBV6-5	TRBJ2-1	.	few	CASSSGETYNEQFF	TGTGCCAGCAGCTCCGGGGAGACCTACAATGAGCAGTTCTTC
TRBV2	TRBJ1-4	.	.	CASSGGENEKLFF	TGTGCCAGCAGTGGAGGGGAGAATGAAAAACTGTTTTTT
TRBV3-1/TRBV3-2	TRBJ2-7	.	.	CASSQEYSGRGQYEQYF	TGTGCCAGCAGCCAAGAATACTCAGGGAGGGGGCAATACGAGCAGTACTTC
TRBV12-3/TRBV12-4	TRBJ1-4	.	.	CASTVGEKLFF	TGTGCCAGCACGGTTGGGGAAAAACTGTTTTTT
TRBV20-1	TRBJ1-3	.	.	CSASIPGGGNTIYF	TGCAGTGCTAGTATTCCAGGCGGAGGAAACACCATATATTTT
TRBV12-5	TRBJ1-1	.	once	CASFLEVNQEAFF	TGTGCTAGTTTTCTTGAGGTCAACCAAGAAGCTTTCTTT